Listed below are T cell receptor beta chains from one sample, sequenced in a study of blood T cell repertoires in COVID-19. The data were produced by immunoSEQ multiplex PCR, yet TCRdb's version contains in-frame clones alone and is incomplete. Of roughly 300,000 clones listed, roughly 93% are singletons. The sequencing sample was made of PBMCs or T cells enriched from blood (not recorded which). The receptors originated from a woman aged 40 to 50 with acute COVID-19. The CDR3 runs from the conserved cysteine through the conserved F or W. Each record gives: clone size, V gene, D gene, J gene, CDR3 DNA, CDR3 protein. A D gene is named only where the DNA matches it firmly. Not every row has a clone size; where given, it reads once, few, many or a size class.

NA	TRBV5-1	NA	TRBJ2-5	TGCGCCAGCAGTTTGGTCGTGGAGCAAGAGACCCAGTACTTC	CASSLVVEQETQYF
NA	TRBV27	NA	TRBJ2-7	TGTGCCAGCAGTTTGTCCAGGGAACACGAGCAGTACTTC	CASSLSREHEQYF
NA	TRBV5-1	NA	TRBJ2-7	TGCGCCAGCAGCTTGCAGGGCCTGGAGCAGTACTTC	CASSLQGLEQYF
NA	TRBV9	TRBD1	TRBJ1-2	TGTGCCAGCAGCGAATTGGACAGGCCTAACTATGGCTACACCTTC	CASSELDRPNYGYTF
NA	TRBV27	TRBD2	TRBJ2-1	TGTGCCAGCTCAGCGGGAGGGCCGTTGAATGAGCAGTTCTTC	CASSAGGPLNEQFF
NA	TRBV12-5	NA	TRBJ1-1	TGTGCTAGTGGTTCGGGTTACACTGAAGCTTTCTTT	CASGSGYTEAFF
NA	TRBV5-1	TRBD1	TRBJ2-5	TGCGCCAGCAGCTTTGGACAGGTGTACCAAGAGACCCAGTACTTC	CASSFGQVYQETQYF
once	TRBV7-2	TRBD2	TRBJ2-1	TGTGCCAGCAGCTTAGAGGCGGGAGTTTTAAATGAGCAGTTCTTC	CASSLEAGVLNEQFF
NA	TRBV7-9	NA	TRBJ2-1	TGTGCCAGCAGTGGTATTAATAGAGGCAATGAGCAGTTCTTC	CASSGINRGNEQFF
NA	TRBV12-3/TRBV12-4	TRBD2	TRBJ2-1	TGTGCCAGCACTCAGCGGGGGGAGCAGTTCTTC	CASTQRGEQFF
few	TRBV10-1	NA	TRBJ2-4	TGCGCCAGCAGCCGCCGGGAGCCGCCAGACAAAAACATTCAGTACTTC	CASSRREPPDKNIQYF
few	TRBV28	NA	TRBJ2-4	TGTGCCAGCAGTTTGACTAGGGAACTATTCCGGGCCAAAAACATTCAGTACTTC	CASSLTRELFRAKNIQYF
NA	TRBV3-1/TRBV3-2	TRBD1	TRBJ2-6	TGTGCCAGCAGCCAACGGGACAGGGGGCTGGCTGGGGCCAACGTCCTGACTTTC	CASSQRDRGLAGANVLTF
once	TRBV7-9	TRBD1	TRBJ1-5	TGTGCCAGCAGCAACGGACAGGCTAGCAATCAGCCCCAGCATTTT	CASSNGQASNQPQHF
NA	TRBV6-6	NA	TRBJ2-1	TGTGCCAGCAGTTACTCGACTTCCCCTACCTACAATGAGCAGTTCTTC	CASSYSTSPTYNEQFF
NA	TRBV7-3	NA	TRBJ2-3	TGTGCCAGCAGCCCTGGGGGGACAGTCCCTCCCACAGATACGCAGTATTTT	CASSPGGTVPPTDTQYF
NA	TRBV7-7	NA	TRBJ1-5	TGTGCCAGCAGCTTGGGGCGGGGTCAGCCCCAGCATTTT	CASSLGRGQPQHF
NA	TRBV28	TRBD1	TRBJ1-5	TGTGCCAGCAGTACCGGACAGGGGAGGTATCAGCCCCAGCATTTT	CASSTGQGRYQPQHF
once	TRBV27	TRBD2	TRBJ2-1	TGTGCCAGCAGTCCAGGACTAGCGGGCGATGAGCAGTTCTTC	CASSPGLAGDEQFF
NA	TRBV29-1	TRBD2	TRBJ2-7	TGCAGCGTTAGAACCCTAGCGGAGTTAACCTACGAGCAGTACTTC	CSVRTLAELTYEQYF
NA	TRBV5-4	TRBD2	TRBJ2-5	TGTGCCAGCAGCTCCCGGGGGGGCCCCCACCAAGAGACCCAGTACTTC	CASSSRGGPHQETQYF
NA	TRBV30	NA	TRBJ1-1	TGTGCCTGGAACCGGGGGGCCCTCGGGTGCGTCTTT	CAWNRGALGCVF